This T cell receptor beta chain was sequenced in a study of tumor-infiltrating lymphocytes in primary liver carcinoma. Starting from approximately 500 ng of total RNA, TCR beta cDNA was produced with a primer in the constant region. Generation of the TCR beta libraries relied on three nested multiplex PCR rounds using slightly modified ARM-PCR. The first two PCR rounds used TRBV1-TRBV30 primers with a Cbeta primer, approximately 10 cycles each. In TCRdb, the multiplex PCR reads were re-called with MiXCR into one record per CDR3 protein. The repertoire holds about 35,000 distinct CDR3 sequences, roughly 74% seen once, with roughly 16% in the top ten. Germline V gives CDR1 MDHEN, CDR2 SYDVKM. The CDR3 extends over 16 amino acids. The V end was cut by 9 bases, the J end by 2 bases, with 20 bases between. RNA and DNA were co-extracted from roughly 20-30 mg of unsorted bulk tissue.

This TCR was recovered from a middle-aged man with primary liver carcinoma and hepatitis B virus infection. This chain connects TRBV28 to TRBJ2-1; D possibly corresponds to TRBD1 (6 bases). The sequenced sample was liver tumor tissue from sampling region 4. Noted subset: tumor region T4, right-lateral pole. Here the CDR3 reads CASRLGGPSPYNEQFF. The CDR3 DNA reads as TGTGCCAGTAGGTTAGGGGGTCCTAGCCCCTACAATGAGCAGTTCTTC.